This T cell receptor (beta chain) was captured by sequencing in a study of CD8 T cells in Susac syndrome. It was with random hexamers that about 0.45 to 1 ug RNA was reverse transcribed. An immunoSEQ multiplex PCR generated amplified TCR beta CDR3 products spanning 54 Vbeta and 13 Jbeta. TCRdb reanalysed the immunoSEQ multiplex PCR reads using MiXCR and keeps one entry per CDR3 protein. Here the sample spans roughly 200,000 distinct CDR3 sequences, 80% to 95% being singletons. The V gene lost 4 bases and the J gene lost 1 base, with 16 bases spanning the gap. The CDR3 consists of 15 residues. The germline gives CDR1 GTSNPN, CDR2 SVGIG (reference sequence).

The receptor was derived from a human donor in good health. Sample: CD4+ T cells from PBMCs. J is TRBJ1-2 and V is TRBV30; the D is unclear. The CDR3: CAWNPARPHNYGYTF. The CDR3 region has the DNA TGTGCCTGGAACCCCGCCCGGCCTCATAACTATGGCTACACCTTC. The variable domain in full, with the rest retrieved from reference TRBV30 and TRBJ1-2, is SQTIHQWPATLVQPVGSPLSLECTVEGTSNPNLYWYRQAAGRGLQLLFYSVGIGQISSEVPQNLSASRPQDRQFILSSKKLLLSDSGFYLCAWNPARPHNYGYTFGSGTRLTVV.